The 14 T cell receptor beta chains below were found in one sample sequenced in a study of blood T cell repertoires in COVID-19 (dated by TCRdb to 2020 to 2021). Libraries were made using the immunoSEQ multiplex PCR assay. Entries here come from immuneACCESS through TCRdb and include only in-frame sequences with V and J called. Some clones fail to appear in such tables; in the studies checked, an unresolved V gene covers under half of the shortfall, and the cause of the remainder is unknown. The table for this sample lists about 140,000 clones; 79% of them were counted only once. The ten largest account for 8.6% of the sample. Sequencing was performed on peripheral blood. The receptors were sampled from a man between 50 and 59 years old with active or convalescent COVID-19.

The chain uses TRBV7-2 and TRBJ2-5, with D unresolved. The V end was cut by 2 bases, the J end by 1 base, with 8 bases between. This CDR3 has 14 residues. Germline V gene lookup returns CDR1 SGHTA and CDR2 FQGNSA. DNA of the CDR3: TGTGCCAGCAGCTTAAACTCATTCCAAGAGACCCAGTACTTC. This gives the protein CASSLNSFQETQYF. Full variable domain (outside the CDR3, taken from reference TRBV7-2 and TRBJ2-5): GAGVSQSPSNKVTEKGKDVELRCDPISGHTALYWYRQSLGQGLEFLIYFQGNSAPDKSGLPSDRFSAERTGGSVSTLTIQRTQQEDSAVYLCASSLNSFQETQYFGPGTRLLVL.

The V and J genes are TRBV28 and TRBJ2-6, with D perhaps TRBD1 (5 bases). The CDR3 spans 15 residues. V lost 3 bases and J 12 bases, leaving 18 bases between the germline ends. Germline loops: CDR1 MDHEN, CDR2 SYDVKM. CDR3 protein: CASSLSQLNQGVLTF. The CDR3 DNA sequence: TGTGCCAGCAGTTTGTCACAACTAAATCAGGGCGTCCTGACTTTC.

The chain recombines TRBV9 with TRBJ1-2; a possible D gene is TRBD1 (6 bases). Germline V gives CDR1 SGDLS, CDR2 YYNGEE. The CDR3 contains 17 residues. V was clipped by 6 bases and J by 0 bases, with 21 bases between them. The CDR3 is CASTPEAGVAPNYGYTF. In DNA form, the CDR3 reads TGTGCCAGCACCCCGGAGGCAGGGGTCGCACCTAACTATGGCTACACCTTC.

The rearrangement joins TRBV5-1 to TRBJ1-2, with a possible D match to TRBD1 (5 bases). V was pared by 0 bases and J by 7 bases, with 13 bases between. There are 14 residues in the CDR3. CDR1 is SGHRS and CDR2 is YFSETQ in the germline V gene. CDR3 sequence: CASSLEWGVSGYTF. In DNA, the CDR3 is TGCGCCAGCAGCTTGGAGTGGGGCGTTAGTGGCTACACCTTC.

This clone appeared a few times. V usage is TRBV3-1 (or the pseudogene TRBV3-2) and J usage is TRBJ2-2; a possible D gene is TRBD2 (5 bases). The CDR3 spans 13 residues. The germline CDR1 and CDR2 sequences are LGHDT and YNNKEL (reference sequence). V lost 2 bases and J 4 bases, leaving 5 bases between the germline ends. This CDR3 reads CASSQRGTGELFF. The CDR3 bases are TGTGCCAGCAGCCAACGGGGCACCGGGGAGCTGTTTTTT.

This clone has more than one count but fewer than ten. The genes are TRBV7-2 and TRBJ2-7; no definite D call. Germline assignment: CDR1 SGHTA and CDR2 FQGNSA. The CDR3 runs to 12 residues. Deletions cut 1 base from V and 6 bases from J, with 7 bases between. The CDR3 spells CASSLGEVEQYF. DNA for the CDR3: TGTGCCAGCAGCTTAGGAGAAGTCGAGCAGTACTTC.

The CDR3 DNA sequence: TGTGCCAGCAGAACCGGGACTATGACCTACGAGCAGTACTTC. This translates into CASRTGTMTYEQYF. This chain joins TRBV28 and TRBJ2-7, with 7 bases lining up with TRBD2. CDR1 MDHEN and CDR2 SYDVKM come from the germline V gene. The ends lost 6 bases at V and 2 bases at J; junction bases unmatched: 7. This CDR3 contains 14 residues.

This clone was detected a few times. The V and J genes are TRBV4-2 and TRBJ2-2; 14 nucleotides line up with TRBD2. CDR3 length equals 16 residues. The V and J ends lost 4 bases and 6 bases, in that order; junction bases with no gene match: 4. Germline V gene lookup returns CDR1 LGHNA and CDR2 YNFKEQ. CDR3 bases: TGTGCCAGCAGCCTCGGGACTAGCGGGAGTTCCGGGGAGCTGTTTTTT. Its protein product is CASSLGTSGSSGELFF.

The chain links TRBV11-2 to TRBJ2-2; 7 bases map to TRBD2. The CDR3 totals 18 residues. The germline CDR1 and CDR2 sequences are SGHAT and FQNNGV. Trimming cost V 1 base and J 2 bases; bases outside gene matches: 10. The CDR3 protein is CASSLAPRLAINTGELFF. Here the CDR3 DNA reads TGTGCCAGCAGCTTAGCACCGCGACTAGCCATAAACACCGGGGAGCTGTTTTTT.

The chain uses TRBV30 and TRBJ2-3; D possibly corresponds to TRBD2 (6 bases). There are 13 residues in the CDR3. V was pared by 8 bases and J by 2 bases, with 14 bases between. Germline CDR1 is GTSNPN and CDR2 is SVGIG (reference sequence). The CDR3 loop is CAAMGEVTDTQYF. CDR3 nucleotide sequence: TGTGCCGCAATGGGGGAGGTCACAGATACGCAGTATTTT.

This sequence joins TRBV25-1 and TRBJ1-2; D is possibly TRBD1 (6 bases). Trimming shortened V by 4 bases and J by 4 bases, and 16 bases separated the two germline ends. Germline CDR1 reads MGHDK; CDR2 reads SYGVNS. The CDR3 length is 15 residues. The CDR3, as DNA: TGTGCCAGCAGTGCCTATGGACAGTACATCTATGGCTACACCTTC. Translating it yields CASSAYGQYIYGYTF.

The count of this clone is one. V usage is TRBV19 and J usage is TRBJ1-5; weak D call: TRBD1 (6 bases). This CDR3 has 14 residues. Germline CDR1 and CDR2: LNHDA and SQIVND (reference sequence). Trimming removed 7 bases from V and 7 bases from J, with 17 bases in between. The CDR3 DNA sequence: TGTGCCAGTACCCAGACAGGCCAGGGGCAGCCCCAGCATTTT. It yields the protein CASTQTGQGQPQHF.

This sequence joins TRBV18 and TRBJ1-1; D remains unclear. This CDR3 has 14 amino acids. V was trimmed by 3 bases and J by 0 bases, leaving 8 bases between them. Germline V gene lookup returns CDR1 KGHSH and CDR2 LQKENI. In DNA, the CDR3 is TGTGCCAGCTCACCGAGCGGACTGAACACTGAAGCTTTCTTT. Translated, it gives CASSPSGLNTEAFF.

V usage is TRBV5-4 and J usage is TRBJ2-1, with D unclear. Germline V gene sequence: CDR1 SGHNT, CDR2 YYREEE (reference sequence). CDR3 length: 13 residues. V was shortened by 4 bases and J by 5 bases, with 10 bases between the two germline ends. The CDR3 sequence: CASSITPNNEQFF. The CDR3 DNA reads TGTGCCAGCAGCATCACTCCCAACAATGAGCAGTTCTTC.